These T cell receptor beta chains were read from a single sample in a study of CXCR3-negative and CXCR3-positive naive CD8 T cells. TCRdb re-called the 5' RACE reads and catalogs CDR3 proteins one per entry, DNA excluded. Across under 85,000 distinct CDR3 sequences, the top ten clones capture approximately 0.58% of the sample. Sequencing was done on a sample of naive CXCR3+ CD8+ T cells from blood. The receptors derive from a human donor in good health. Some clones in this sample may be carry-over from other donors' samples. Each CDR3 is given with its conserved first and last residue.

CDR3aa: CSPYRGLADTQYF
v_gene: TRBV20-1
j_gene: TRBJ2-3

CDR3aa: CATSDSWYGYTF
v_gene: TRBV25-1
j_gene: TRBJ1-2

CDR3aa: CASSGQGADTQYF
v_gene: TRBV12-3/TRBV12-4
j_gene: TRBJ2-3

CDR3aa: CASSFYGYEQYF
v_gene: TRBV28
j_gene: TRBJ2-7

CDR3aa: CASSLTSGGNEQFF
v_gene: TRBV10-1
j_gene: TRBJ2-1

CDR3aa: CASWTMNTEAFF
v_gene: TRBV19
j_gene: TRBJ1-1

CDR3aa: CASSGTGGWNTEAFF
v_gene: TRBV18
j_gene: TRBJ1-1

CDR3aa: CAGKSGSGEQFF
v_gene: TRBV6-5
j_gene: TRBJ2-1

CDR3aa: CASETGSNYGYTF
v_gene: TRBV12-3/TRBV12-4
j_gene: TRBJ1-2

CDR3aa: CASSIFGSADTQYF
v_gene: TRBV19
j_gene: TRBJ2-3

CDR3aa: CSVDGGTVMNTEAFF
v_gene: TRBV29-1
j_gene: TRBJ1-1

CDR3aa: CSVDGGTESYEQYF
v_gene: TRBV29-1
j_gene: TRBJ2-7

CDR3aa: CASSQGAVTGELFF
v_gene: TRBV4-1
j_gene: TRBJ2-2

CDR3aa: CASSYRAEETQYF
v_gene: TRBV6-5
j_gene: TRBJ2-5

CDR3aa: CASSRGLAGTYEQYF
v_gene: TRBV5-1
j_gene: TRBJ2-7

CDR3aa: CSVEKSRANEQFF
v_gene: TRBV29-1
j_gene: TRBJ2-1

CDR3aa: CASSPWTGNQPQHF
v_gene: TRBV28
j_gene: TRBJ1-5

CDR3aa: CSARDLGGLQETQYF
v_gene: TRBV20-1
j_gene: TRBJ2-5

CDR3aa: CASGFGGYAEAFF
v_gene: TRBV12-5
j_gene: TRBJ1-1

CDR3aa: CASSFEAGAFYEQYF
v_gene: TRBV6-2/TRBV6-3
j_gene: TRBJ2-7

CDR3aa: CASSPYVSTAYEQYF
v_gene: TRBV7-2
j_gene: TRBJ2-7

CDR3aa: CASSFDVSVFAQYF
v_gene: TRBV7-8
j_gene: TRBJ2-4

CDR3aa: CSARDRDDVSYEQYF
v_gene: TRBV20-1
j_gene: TRBJ2-7

CDR3aa: CASSKPGTSSDTQYF
v_gene: TRBV5-1
j_gene: TRBJ2-3

CDR3aa: CASSLAGQTLNYGYTF
v_gene: TRBV7-9
j_gene: TRBJ1-2

CDR3aa: CSVYLGLKGTGELFF
v_gene: TRBV29-1
j_gene: TRBJ2-2

CDR3aa: CASSFSHLDRDGGELFF
v_gene: TRBV28
j_gene: TRBJ2-2

CDR3aa: CASSLDRTADQYF
v_gene: TRBV11-3
j_gene: TRBJ2-5

CDR3aa: CAAGYISYEQYF
v_gene: TRBV28
j_gene: TRBJ2-7

CDR3aa: CATSSRNDGETQYF
v_gene: TRBV15
j_gene: TRBJ2-5

CDR3aa: CASSDSGRVDEQFF
v_gene: TRBV6-4
j_gene: TRBJ2-1

CDR3aa: CASRMGGNTIYF
v_gene: TRBV7-9
j_gene: TRBJ1-3

CDR3aa: CASSLAEYLYNEQFF
v_gene: TRBV28
j_gene: TRBJ2-1

CDR3aa: CASSSSAGANTDTQYF
v_gene: TRBV28
j_gene: TRBJ2-3

CDR3aa: CASSNGQGTNEQFF
v_gene: TRBV7-3
j_gene: TRBJ2-1

CDR3aa: CASSPTSPSYEQYF
v_gene: TRBV5-1
j_gene: TRBJ2-7

CDR3aa: CASSPPGRGTDTQYF
v_gene: TRBV7-9
j_gene: TRBJ2-3

CDR3aa: CSAPGQGKGVNTEAFF
v_gene: TRBV20-1
j_gene: TRBJ1-1

CDR3aa: CASSLGTGDTEAFF
v_gene: TRBV19
j_gene: TRBJ1-1